This T cell receptor (beta chain) was obtained from a study of tissue T cells after allogeneic stem cell transplantation. The table came from immunoSEQ multiplex PCR; TCRdb's copy has only in-frame clones and leaves some out. Counted here are some 6,200 clones, roughly three fifths occurring once; the ten biggest clones make up 20% to 25%. The TCR comes from a male donor aged 60 or older with lung cancer. The material sequenced was tissue from the jejunum, taken at autopsy.

The CDR3 region is CASSIDGLGNQPQHF. DNA of the CDR3: TGTGCCAGTAGTATAGACGGACTGGGCAATCAGCCCCAGCATTTT. The chain uses TRBV19 and TRBJ1-5, with D uncertain. V lost 0 bases, J lost 2 bases, and 8 bases lay in between. The CDR3 has 15 amino acids. CDR1 is LNHDA and CDR2 is SQIVND in the germline V gene (reference sequence).